This record concerns one T cell receptor beta chain sequence. The antigen is not known. The record originates from a study of T cell responses to AZD1222 COVID-19 vaccine. General study findings and limits: When two AZD1222 doses had been given, Spike-specific TCR breadth and depth rose.

Looked up from germline, CDR1 is MNHEY and CDR2 is SVGAGI. V lost 6 bases to trimming and J lost 0 bases, with 11 bases between them. CDR3 length: 14 residues. Some clones are missing from TCRdb's copy, which holds only in-frame ones; the method was immunoSEQ multiplex PCR. The sample lists around 120,000 clones; roughly 90% were seen once. This material consisted of peripheral blood, taken on day 0 of AZD1222 vaccination. The chain employs TRBV6-5 and TRBJ1-2; possibly TRBD1 for D (6 bases). The TCR comes from an adult in good health. The CDR3: CASSNTGPNYGYTF. Here the CDR3 DNA reads TGTGCCAGCAGCAACACAGGGCCTAACTATGGCTACACCTTC.